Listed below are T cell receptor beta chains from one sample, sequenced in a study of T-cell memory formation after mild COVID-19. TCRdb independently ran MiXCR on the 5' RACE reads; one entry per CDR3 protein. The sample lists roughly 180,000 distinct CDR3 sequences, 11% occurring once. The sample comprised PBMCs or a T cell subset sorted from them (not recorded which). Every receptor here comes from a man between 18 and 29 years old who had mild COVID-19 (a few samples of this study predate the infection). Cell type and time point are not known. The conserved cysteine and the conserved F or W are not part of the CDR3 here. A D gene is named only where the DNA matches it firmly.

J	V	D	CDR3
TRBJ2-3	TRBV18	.	ASSPLSTDTQY
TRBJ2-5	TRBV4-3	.	ASSQDRAAQETQY
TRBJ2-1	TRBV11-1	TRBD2	ASSLLRGGAPHEQF
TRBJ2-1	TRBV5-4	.	ASSLGVGEQF
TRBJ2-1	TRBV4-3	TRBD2	ASSQVGSGGLNEQF
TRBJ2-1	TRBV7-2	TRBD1	ASSLRGQGRDEQF
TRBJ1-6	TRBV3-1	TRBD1	ASSLGQANSPLH
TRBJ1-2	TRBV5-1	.	ASRRDTAGYGYT
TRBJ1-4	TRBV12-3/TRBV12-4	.	ASSLFLGVEKLF
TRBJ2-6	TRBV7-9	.	ASSYGQPTGANVLT
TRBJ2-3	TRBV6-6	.	ATGIDTQY
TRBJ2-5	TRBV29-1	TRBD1	SVRQGNHPGETQY
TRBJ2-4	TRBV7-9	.	ASSLGYRGAKNIQY
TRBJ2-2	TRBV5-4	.	ASSSRERRNTGELF
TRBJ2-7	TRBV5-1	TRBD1	ASSLTGDSEQY
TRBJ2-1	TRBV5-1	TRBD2	ASSPLAGGPGEQF
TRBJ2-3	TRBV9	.	ASSVGTDTQY
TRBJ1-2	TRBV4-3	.	ASSQEPGLSYT
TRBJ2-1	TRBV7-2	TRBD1	ASSPDRGRDEQF
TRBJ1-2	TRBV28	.	ASSSDGDNYGYT
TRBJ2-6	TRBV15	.	ATSTFRGAGVGANVLT
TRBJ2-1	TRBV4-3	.	ASSQAYNEQF
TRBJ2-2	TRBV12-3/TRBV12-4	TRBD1	ASSLQTGFPGELF
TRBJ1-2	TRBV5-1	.	ASSGQSRMGGYT
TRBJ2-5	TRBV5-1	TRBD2	ASTRGLAQETQY
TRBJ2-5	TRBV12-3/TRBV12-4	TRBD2	ASGAPAGEETQY
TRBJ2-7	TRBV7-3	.	ASSLSQSYEQY
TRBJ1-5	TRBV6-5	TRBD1	ASRDQGAGNQPQH
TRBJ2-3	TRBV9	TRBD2	ASSVISSGGANTQY
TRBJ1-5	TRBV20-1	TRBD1	SAGDRGYNQPQH
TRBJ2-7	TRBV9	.	ASSETGFSFSEQY
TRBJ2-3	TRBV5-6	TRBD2	ASSLFETSPSDTQY
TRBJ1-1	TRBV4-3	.	ASSQVYSQDHQAF